Each of the 7 T cell receptor beta chains below was sequenced from the same sample in a study of early T cells in non-severe SARS-CoV-2 infection. TCRdb reanalysed the 5' RACE reads using MiXCR and keeps one entry per CDR3 protein. The data contain around 93,000 distinct CDR3 sequences, about 12% of them singletons. The sequences come from whole blood, collected at baseline. The receptors here all came from an adult who was a healthcare worker with PCR-confirmed SARS-CoV-2 infection or an uninfected control (not recorded which).

This clonotype was seen ten or more times. The chain links TRBV9 to TRBJ2-5, with 7 nucleotides matching TRBD1. The CDR3 contains 14 residues. CDR1 is SGDLS and CDR2 is YYNGEE in the germline V gene. After removal of 3 bases from V and 2 bases from J, the junction contained 4 bases not matched to a gene. The CDR3 region has the DNA TGTGCCAGCAGCGCCCAACAGGGGCAAGAGACCCAGTACTTC. It encodes CASSAQQGQETQYF.

The gene calls are TRBV7-2 and TRBJ1-6, with D possibly being TRBD1 (5 bases). This CDR3 comprises 19 residues. CDR1 is SGHTA and CDR2 is FQGNSA in the germline V gene. V lost 5 bases and J 0 bases, leaving 20 bases between the germline ends. In nucleotides, the CDR3 is TGTGCCAGCAGCGCTTATTTGCCCGGGACCAGCTCCTATAATTCACCCCTCCACTTT. Protein product: CASSAYLPGTSSYNSPLHF.

The count of this clonotype is one. Given a much more abundant clone one base away, this may be a read error. The chain couples TRBV7-6 to TRBJ2-7; 7 bases line up with TRBD1. The CDR3 consists of 14 residues. The V gene's germline CDR1 is SGHVS and CDR2 FNYEAQ. In nucleotides, the CDR3 is TGTGCCAACAGCCCAACGACAGGGACCTACGAGCAGTACTTC. It translates to CANSPTTGTYEQYF.

This clonotype has a handful of counts. The chain links TRBV6-5 to TRBJ1-1; D perhaps matches TRBD1 (6 bases). The V and J ends lost 2 bases and 4 bases respectively, with 14 bases between them. The germline CDR1 and CDR2 sequences are MNHEY and SVGAGI. The CDR3 sequence is 15 residues long. CDR3 amino acids: CASSYGDTAGTEAFF. The CDR3 bases are TGTGCCAGCAGTTACGGGGACACGGCGGGCACTGAAGCTTTCTTT.

The V call is TRBV15, the J call TRBJ2-7, with D perhaps TRBD1 (6 bases). CDR1 and CDR2 (germline): LNHNV, YYDKDF (reference sequence). Trimming removed 0 bases from V and 2 bases from J, with 11 bases in between. This CDR3 region has 15 residues. The CDR3 protein is CATSREAGTTYEQYF. The CDR3 DNA follows: TGTGCCACCAGCAGAGAAGCAGGGACAACCTACGAGCAGTACTTC.

This clonotype was counted only a few times. The DNA for the CDR3 is TGTGCCAGCAGTGCCAGACTAGCGGGGGCCTACGAGCAGTACTTC. Protein sequence: CASSARLAGAYEQYF. V and J are TRBV2 and TRBJ2-7; 12 bases are shared with TRBD2. Germline CDR1 is SNHLY and CDR2 is FYNNEI. This CDR3 is 15 amino acids long. V shed 4 bases and J 2 bases; nucleotides not matched to a gene: 3. The full variable domain, rest sourced from reference TRBV2 and TRBJ2-7, is EPEVTQTPSHQVTQMGQEVILRCVPISNHLYFYWYRQILGQKVEFLVSFYNNEISEKSEIFDDQFSVERPDGSNFTLKIRSTKLEDSAMYFCASSARLAGAYEQYFGPGTRLTVT.

This clonotype has more than one count but fewer than ten. This sequence joins TRBV5-5 and TRBJ1-2; no clear D. This CDR3 is 15 amino acids long. Germline values: CDR1 SGHKS, CDR2 YYEKEE (reference sequence). The ends were cut back, 0 bases at V and 4 bases at J, with 13 bases in the middle. In DNA, the CDR3 is TGTGCCAGCAGCTTGGCGTGGGCCGTGGGCTATGGCTACACCTTC. Amino acids: CASSLAWAVGYGYTF.